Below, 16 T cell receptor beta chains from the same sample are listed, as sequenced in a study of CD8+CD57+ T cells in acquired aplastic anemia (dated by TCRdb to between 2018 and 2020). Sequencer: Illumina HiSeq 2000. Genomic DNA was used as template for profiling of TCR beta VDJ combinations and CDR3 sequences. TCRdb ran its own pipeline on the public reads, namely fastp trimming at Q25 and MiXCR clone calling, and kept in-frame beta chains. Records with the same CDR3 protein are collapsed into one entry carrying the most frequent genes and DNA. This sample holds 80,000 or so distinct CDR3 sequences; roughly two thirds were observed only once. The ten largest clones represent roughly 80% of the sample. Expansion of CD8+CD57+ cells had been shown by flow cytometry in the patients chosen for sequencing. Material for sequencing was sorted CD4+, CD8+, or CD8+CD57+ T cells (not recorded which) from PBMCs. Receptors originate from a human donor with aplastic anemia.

CDR3 sequence: CAISGSSRSARVEAFF. CDR3 in DNA: TGTGCCATCAGTGGGTCGAGTCGGAGTGCACGAGTTGAAGCTTTCTTT. The chain combines TRBV10-3 with TRBJ1-1, with D hard to call. The CDR3 consists of 16 residues. The germline V and J ends were trimmed by 4 bases and 7 bases, with 22 bases remaining between them. CDR1 and CDR2 from the germline V gene are ENHRY and SYGVKD.

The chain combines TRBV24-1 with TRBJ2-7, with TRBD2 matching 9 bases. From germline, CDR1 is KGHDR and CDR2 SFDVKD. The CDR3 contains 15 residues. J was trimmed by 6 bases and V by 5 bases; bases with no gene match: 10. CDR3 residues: CATSAPAGGRSEQYF. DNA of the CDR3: TGTGCCACCAGTGCCCCCGCGGGGGGGAGGAGCGAGCAGTACTTC.

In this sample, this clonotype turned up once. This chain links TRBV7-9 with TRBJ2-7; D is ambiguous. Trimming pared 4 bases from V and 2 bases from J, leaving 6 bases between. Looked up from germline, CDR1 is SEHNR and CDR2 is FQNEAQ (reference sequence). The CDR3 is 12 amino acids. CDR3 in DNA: TGTGCCAGCAGCTCCGACACCTACGAGCAGTACTTC. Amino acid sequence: CASSSDTYEQYF.

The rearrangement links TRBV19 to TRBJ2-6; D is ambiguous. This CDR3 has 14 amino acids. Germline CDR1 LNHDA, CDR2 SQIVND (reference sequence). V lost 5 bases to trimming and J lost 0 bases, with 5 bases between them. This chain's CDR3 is CASSFRSGANVLTF. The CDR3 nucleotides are TGTGCCAGTAGTTTCCGCTCTGGGGCCAACGTCCTGACTTTC.

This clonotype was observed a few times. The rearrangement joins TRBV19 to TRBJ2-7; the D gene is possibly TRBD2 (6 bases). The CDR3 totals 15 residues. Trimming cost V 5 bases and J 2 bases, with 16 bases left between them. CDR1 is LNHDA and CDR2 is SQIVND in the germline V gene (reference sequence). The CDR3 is CASSEGLALAYEQYF. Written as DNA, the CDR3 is TGTGCCAGTAGTGAGGGGCTAGCGCTGGCCTACGAGCAGTACTTC.

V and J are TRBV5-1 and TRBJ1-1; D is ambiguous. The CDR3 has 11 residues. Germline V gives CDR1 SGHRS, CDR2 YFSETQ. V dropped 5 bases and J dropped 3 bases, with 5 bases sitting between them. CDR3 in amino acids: CASRIDTEAFF. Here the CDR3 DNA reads TGCGCCAGCAGAATAGACACTGAAGCTTTCTTT.

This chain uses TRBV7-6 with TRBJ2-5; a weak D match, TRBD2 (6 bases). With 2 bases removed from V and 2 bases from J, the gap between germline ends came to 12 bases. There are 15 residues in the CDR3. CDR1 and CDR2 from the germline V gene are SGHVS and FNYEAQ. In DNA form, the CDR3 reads TGTGCCAGCAGCTTATGGGGCGGGACGCAAGAGACCCAGTACTTC. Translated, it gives CASSLWGGTQETQYF.

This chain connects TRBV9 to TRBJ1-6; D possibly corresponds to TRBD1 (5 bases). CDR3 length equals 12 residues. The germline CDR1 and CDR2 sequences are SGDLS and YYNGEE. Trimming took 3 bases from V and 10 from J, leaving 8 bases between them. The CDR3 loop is CASSAEGSPLHF. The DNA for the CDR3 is TGTGCCAGCAGCGCTGAGGGGTCACCCCTCCACTTT. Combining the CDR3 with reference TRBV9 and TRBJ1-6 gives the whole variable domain DSGVTQTPKHLITATGQRVTLRCSPRSGDLSVYWYQQSLDQGLQFLIQYYNGEERAKGNILERFSAQQFPDLHSELNLSSLELGDSALYFCASSAEGSPLHFGNGTRLTVT.

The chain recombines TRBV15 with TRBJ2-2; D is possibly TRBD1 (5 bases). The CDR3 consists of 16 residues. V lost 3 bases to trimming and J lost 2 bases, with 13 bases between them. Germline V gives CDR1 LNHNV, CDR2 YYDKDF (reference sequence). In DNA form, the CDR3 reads TGTGCCACCAGCAGCTCAATGACAGTAAACACCGGGGAGCTGTTTTTT. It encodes CATSSSMTVNTGELFF. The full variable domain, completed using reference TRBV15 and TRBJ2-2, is DAMVIQNPRYQVTQFGKPVTLSCSQTLNHNVMYWYQQKSSQAPKLLFHYYDKDFNNEADTPDNFQSRRPNTSFCFLDIRSPGLGDTAMYLCATSSSMTVNTGELFFGEGSRLTVL.

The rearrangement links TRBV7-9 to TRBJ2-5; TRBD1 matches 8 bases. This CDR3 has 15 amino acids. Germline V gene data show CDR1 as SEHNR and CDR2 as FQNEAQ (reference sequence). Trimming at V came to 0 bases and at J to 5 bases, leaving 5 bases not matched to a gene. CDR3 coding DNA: TGTGCCAGCAGCTTAGCGACAGGGGTGGCGGAGACCCAGTACTTC. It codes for CASSLATGVAETQYF.

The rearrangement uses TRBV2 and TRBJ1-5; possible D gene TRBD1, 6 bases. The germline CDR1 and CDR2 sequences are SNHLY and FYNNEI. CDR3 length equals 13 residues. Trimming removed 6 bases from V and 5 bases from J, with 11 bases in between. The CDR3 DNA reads TGTGCCAGCAGCAGACAGGCCTATCAGCCCCAGCATTTT. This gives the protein CASSRQAYQPQHF.

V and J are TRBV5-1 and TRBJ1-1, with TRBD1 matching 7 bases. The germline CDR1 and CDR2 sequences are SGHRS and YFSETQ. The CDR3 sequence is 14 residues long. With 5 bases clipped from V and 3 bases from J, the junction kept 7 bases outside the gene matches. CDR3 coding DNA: TGCGCCAGCAGTATTAGGCAGGGGGACACTGAAGCTTTCTTT. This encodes CASSIRQGDTEAFF.

CDR3 coding DNA: TGTGCCAGCAGTTTGCAGGGGAAGGGGGGAGAGCTGTTTTTT. Amino acid sequence: CASSLQGKGGELFF. The V call is TRBV12-3 or TRBV12-4, the J call TRBJ2-2; the D gene could be TRBD1 or TRBD2 (6 bases each). The CDR3 sequence is 14 residues long. V was pared by 3 bases and J by 11 bases, with 16 bases between.

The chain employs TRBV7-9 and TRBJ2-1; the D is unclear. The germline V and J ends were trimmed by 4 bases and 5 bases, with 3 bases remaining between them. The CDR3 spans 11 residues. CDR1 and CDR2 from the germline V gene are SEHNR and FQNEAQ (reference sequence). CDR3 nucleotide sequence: TGTGCCAGCAGCTATAACAATGAGCAGTTCTTC. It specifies CASSYNNEQFF.

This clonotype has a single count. CDR3 in DNA: TGTGCCAGCAGTGTAGGACAGTACGAGCAGTACTTC. Encoded protein: CASSVGQYEQYF. The chain joins TRBV2 to TRBJ2-7; TRBD1 is a possible D gene (6 bases). Germline-derived CDR1 and CDR2 are SNHLY and FYNNEI. Trimming stripped 4 bases from V and 4 bases from J, with 8 bases between. The CDR3 consists of 12 residues.

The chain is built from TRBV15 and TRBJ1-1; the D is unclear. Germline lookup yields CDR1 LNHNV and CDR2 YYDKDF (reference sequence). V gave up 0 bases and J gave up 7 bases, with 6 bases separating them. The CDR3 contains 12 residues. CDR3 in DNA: TGTGCCACCAGCAGAGATCTGGATGAAGCTTTCTTT. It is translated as CATSRDLDEAFF.